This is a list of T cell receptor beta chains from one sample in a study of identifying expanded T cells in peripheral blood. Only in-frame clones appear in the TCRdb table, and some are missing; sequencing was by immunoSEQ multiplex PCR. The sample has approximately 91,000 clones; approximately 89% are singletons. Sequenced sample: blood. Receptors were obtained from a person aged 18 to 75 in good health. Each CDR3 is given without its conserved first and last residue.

ASRQGGPSSYEQY | TRBJ2-7 | TRBV28
ASSLGAGYT | TRBJ1-2 | TRBV7-9
ASSQVLVSGNTIY | TRBJ1-3 | TRBV4-1
AVCPQGAPQHEQY | TRBJ2-7 | TRBV28
ASSLATYSPLH | TRBJ1-6 | TRBV13
ASSSPPGNEKLF | TRBJ1-4 | TRBV7-9
ASSVLGETQY | TRBJ2-5 | TRBV9
ASRGTGNSPLH | TRBJ1-6 | TRBV6-6
ASSERPDTDTQY | TRBJ2-3 | TRBV6-1
ASSDGQGGGTDTQY | TRBJ2-3 | TRBV6-4
ASSYTFTGELF | TRBJ2-2 | TRBV6-5
AIGEEVSYEQY | TRBJ2-7 | TRBV10-3
ASSWDRGNEKLF | TRBJ1-4 | TRBV6-6
ASSLQSYTGELF | TRBJ2-2 | TRBV7-2
ASSQGTRGSTEAF | TRBJ1-1 | TRBV4-1
ASSKPGQGAIGTEAF | TRBJ1-1 | TRBV19
ASSLPGAPNNEQF | TRBJ2-1 | TRBV5-6
AWSVTPGANVLT | TRBJ2-6 | TRBV30
ASRLDNRNEQF | TRBJ2-1 | TRBV5-4
ASSLFVSGLTGELF | TRBJ2-2 | TRBV5-6
ASSLGTAANYGYT | TRBJ1-2 | TRBV5-1
AWSQGQGPSETQY | TRBJ2-5 | TRBV30
ASSTGRWETQY | TRBJ2-5 | TRBV27
ASSLGDRVDTEAF | TRBJ1-1 | TRBV7-9
ASSSTGVEKLF | TRBJ1-4 | TRBV27
AWSVLGGTGEGPQH | TRBJ1-5 | TRBV30
ASSLDTGRDEQY | TRBJ2-7 | TRBV5-1
ASSVSGVIEFPGELF | TRBJ2-2 | TRBV28
SVEGGPGYEQY | TRBJ2-7 | TRBV29-1
ASSNLQKARDTQY | TRBJ2-3 | TRBV21-1
ASSLGRQETQY | TRBJ2-5 | TRBV5-4
ASSPDGGEVAF | TRBJ1-1 | TRBV9
ASSLIAGGGEQY | TRBJ2-7 | TRBV7-9
ASSLRLAGIYNEQF | TRBJ2-1 | TRBV27
ASSLQGGSEQY | TRBJ2-7 | TRBV28
ASSRYRGSVSGNTIY | TRBJ1-3 | TRBV18
ASSRQGATNQPQH | TRBJ1-5 | TRBV6-5
ASSLFSSGRDTQY | TRBJ2-3 | TRBV7-3
ASKGRRDSSNSPLH | TRBJ1-6 | TRBV2
ASSPPGQSNEKLF | TRBJ1-4 | TRBV11-1
ASRGLSSYEQY | TRBJ2-7 | TRBV6-1
ASQPGRILFATNEKLF | TRBJ1-4 | TRBV28
ASSPPPVIAGNTIY | TRBJ1-3 | TRBV18
ASSFSRTGGNTIY | TRBJ1-3 | TRBV28
AWSVGSGIWEMAQY | TRBJ2-5 | TRBV30
ASSRPGRFYGYT | TRBJ1-2 | TRBV5-4
ASSVSGGTDTQY | TRBJ2-3 | TRBV6-4
ASSYVRGTEAF | TRBJ1-1 | TRBV6-5